These 6 T cell receptor beta chains share one sample of origin, sequenced in a study of T cells in localized non-small cell lung cancer. TCRdb's table, derived via immunoSEQ multiplex PCR, lists solely in-frame clones and lacks some. The sample includes some 35,000 clones, over 85% of them seen just once. The specimen was peripheral blood, collected before any cancer treatment. The receptors originated from a female donor of 60 years or more with stage I lung adenocarcinoma.

The rearrangement joins TRBV28 to TRBJ2-4; D might be TRBD1 (6 bases). Germline assignment: CDR1 MDHEN and CDR2 SYDVKM. V was clipped by 3 bases and J by 6 bases, with 24 bases between them. The CDR3 extends over 18 amino acids. Here the CDR3 reads CASSLFGSGDITLNIQYF. CDR3 DNA: TGTGCCAGCAGTTTGTTCGGTTCTGGGGACATAACCTTAAACATTCAGTACTTC.

The chain employs TRBV5-4 and TRBJ2-4; 8 bases are shared with TRBD1. CDR1 and CDR2 from the germline V gene are SGHNT and YYREEE (reference sequence). J was trimmed by 5 bases and V by 5 bases; bases with no gene match: 9. The CDR3 runs 15 residues. The CDR3 is CASREDRGPENIQYF. As DNA, the CDR3 is TGTGCCAGCAGGGAAGACAGGGGCCCGGAAAACATTCAGTACTTC.

The chain uses TRBV27 and TRBJ2-5; D uncertain. Per the germline V gene, CDR1 is MNHEY and CDR2 is SMNVEV (reference sequence). V dropped 6 bases and J dropped 1 base, with 12 bases sitting between them. There are 14 residues in the CDR3. The CDR3 protein is CASSTQRLQETQYF. The CDR3 DNA sequence: TGTGCCAGCAGCACACAGAGACTCCAAGAGACCCAGTACTTC.

The chain uses TRBV6-4 and TRBJ2-3, with TRBD2 matching 7 bases. Germline CDR1 reads MRHNA; CDR2 reads SNTAGT. The CDR3 covers 16 residues. V lost 4 bases, J lost 4 bases, and 11 bases stayed unmatched. CDR3 region: CASSGRTGGAPDTQYF. CDR3 nucleotide sequence: TGTGCCAGCAGTGGTCGAACGGGGGGAGCCCCAGATACGCAGTATTTT.

The chain carries TRBV6-5 and TRBJ1-2; TRBD1 is a possible D gene (6 bases). Trimming took off 9 bases at V and 3 bases at J, with 14 bases between the two ends. The CDR3 totals 13 residues. Germline-derived CDR1 and CDR2 are MNHEY and SVGAGI. The CDR3 sequence: CASWRDTDYGYTF. The CDR3 DNA sequence: TGTGCCAGTTGGCGGGACACTGACTATGGCTACACCTTC.

J is TRBJ1-2 and V is TRBV7-2; D is undetermined. The germline V gene has CDR1 SGHTA and CDR2 FQGNSA. Trimming left V 1 base short and J 2 bases short, with 5 bases between. The CDR3 is 13 amino acids. CDR3 bases: TGTGCCAGCAGCTTAGTGGAAAACTATGGCTACACCTTC. It is translated as CASSLVENYGYTF.